The 14 T cell receptor beta chains listed next were all sequenced from one sample in a study of blood T cell repertoires in COVID-19 (dated by TCRdb to about 2020). The library was generated by the immunoSEQ multiplex PCR assay. TCRdb retrieved this table from immuneACCESS and kept in-frame rearrangements only. Not all clones are present; in checked studies, unresolved V genes account for under half, and no reason is known for the remainder. In all, the sample holds some 170,000 clones, and around 81% of those were seen once. The ten largest clonotypes hold roughly 6% of the sample. Sequencing input: PBMCs or T cells enriched from blood (not recorded which). The receptors here all came from a man in his forties who had recovered from COVID-19.

The rearrangement links TRBV4-1 to TRBJ2-5; 8 nucleotides line up with TRBD2. CDR1 MGHRA and CDR2 YSYEKL come from the germline V gene. V was clipped by 0 bases and J by 5 bases; unmatched bases: 17. The CDR3 sequence is 19 residues long. The CDR3 DNA reads as TGCGCCAGCAGCCAAGATTTTAGCTCCGGCGGGGGGCACGCGGAGACCCAGTACTTC. This codes for CASSQDFSSGGGHAETQYF.

The chain recombines TRBV19 with TRBJ1-1, with TRBD1 as a possible D gene (6 bases). The CDR3 is made up of 14 amino acids. V lost 5 bases and J lost 2, with 12 bases in between. Per germline, CDR1 LNHDA and CDR2 SQIVND (reference sequence). This CDR3 is CASSPQGRNTEAFF. The DNA of the CDR3 is TGTGCCAGTAGTCCGCAGGGGAGAAACACTGAAGCTTTCTTT.

CDR3 nucleotide sequence: TGTGCCAGCAGCCCGGACAGCGCCGGGGAGCTGTTTTTT. Its translation: CASSPDSAGELFF. The rearrangement uses TRBV6-5 and TRBJ2-2; a possible D gene is TRBD1 (6 bases). V was shortened by 6 bases and J by 6 bases, with 11 bases between the two germline ends. The CDR3 totals 13 residues. Germline assignment: CDR1 MNHEY and CDR2 SVGAGI.

The CDR3 loop reads CASRQGKGNYGYTF. The CDR3 DNA sequence: TGTGCCAGCAGACAGGGGAAGGGTAACTATGGCTACACCTTC. The rearrangement links TRBV3-1 (or the pseudogene TRBV3-2) to TRBJ1-2; TRBD1 aligns across 7 bases. Germline V gene sequence: CDR1 LGHDT, CDR2 YNNKEL (reference sequence). The CDR3 covers 14 residues. J gave up 1 base and V 6 bases, and 5 bases lay outside the gene matches.

This chain joins TRBV5-4 and TRBJ2-5; D ambiguous. Trimming pared 2 bases from V and 5 bases from J, leaving 4 bases between. The CDR3 is made up of 11 amino acids. Germline CDR1 reads SGHNT; CDR2 reads YYREEE (reference sequence). The CDR3 bases are TGTGCCAGCAGCTTACGGGAGACCCAGTACTTC. This encodes CASSLRETQYF.

This clone was found a few times. This chain links TRBV13 with TRBJ1-6; D not certain. Trimming took off 9 bases at V and 0 bases at J, with 6 bases between the two ends. Germline-derived CDR1 and CDR2 are PRHDT and FYEKMQ (reference sequence). The CDR3 spans 13 residues. DNA of the CDR3: TGTGCCAGATCTAGCTCCTATAATTCACCCCTCCACTTT. Amino acids: CARSSSYNSPLHF.

Points on this clone: A read error may be the cause here, since a much bigger clone is one base away. J is TRBJ2-1 and V is TRBV2, with 8 bases lining up with TRBD2. This CDR3 spans 13 amino acids. The V segment lost 4 bases and the J segment 6 bases; nucleotides outside the gene matches: 2. CDR1 and CDR2 (germline): SNHLY, FYNNEI. The chain's CDR3 is CASSGLAINEQFF. The CDR3, as DNA: TGTGCCAGCAGTGGACTAGCGATCAATGAGCAGTTCTTC.

The rearrangement links TRBV11-3 to TRBJ2-2, with a tentative D call TRBD2 (5 bases). The CDR3 extends over 15 amino acids. CDR1 and CDR2 (germline): SGHNT, YENEEA. V was clipped by 1 base and J by 3 bases, with 9 bases between them. The CDR3: CASSLGGQDTGELFF. As DNA, the CDR3 is TGTGCCAGCAGCTTAGGAGGGCAGGACACCGGGGAGCTGTTTTTT.

This chain links TRBV18 with TRBJ1-1; 7 nucleotides align to TRBD1. Unmatched junction bases numbered 5, after V lost 4 bases and J lost 0 bases. Germline-derived CDR1 and CDR2 are KGHSH and LQKENI. CDR3 length: 15 residues. The CDR3, as DNA: TGTGCCAGCTCACAGGGACAGCAGTTGAACACTGAAGCTTTCTTT. Protein product: CASSQGQQLNTEAFF.

The chain employs TRBV11-2 and TRBJ2-2, with D possibly being TRBD1 (6 bases). Germline values: CDR1 SGHAT, CDR2 FQNNGV. V lost 2 bases and J lost 6, with 19 bases in between. This CDR3 spans 17 amino acids. The CDR3: CASSLTGGGLLPGELFF. In DNA form, the CDR3 reads TGTGCCAGCAGCTTAACTGGTGGGGGCTTGCTCCCCGGGGAGCTGTTTTTT.

This clone was seen a few times. In the same sample, other DNA sequences code for this CDR3. This rearrangement joins TRBV3-1 (or the pseudogene TRBV3-2) to TRBJ1-2; D unclear. The germline gives CDR1 LGHDT, CDR2 YNNKEL (reference sequence). This CDR3 region has 15 residues. Trimming left V 1 base short and J 8 bases short, with 17 bases between. The CDR3 DNA follows: TGTGCCAGCAGCCAAGCGGGCCCCCGGCGAGGGGGCTACACCTTC. It is translated as CASSQAGPRRGGYTF.

CDR3: CSVKLLAKNIQYF. Written as DNA, the CDR3 is TGCAGCGTAAAGCTCCTAGCCAAAAACATTCAGTACTTC. The chain has TRBV29-1 and TRBJ2-4; D gene unclear. CDR1 and CDR2 (germline): SQVTM, ANQGSEA. Trimming pared 6 bases from V and 0 bases from J, leaving 9 bases between. The CDR3 has 13 residues.

This clone was counted once. The chain carries TRBV2 and TRBJ2-3, with 9 bases lining up with TRBD2. The V gene's germline CDR1 is SNHLY and CDR2 FYNNEI. This CDR3 has 15 residues. Trimming took 6 bases from V and 1 from J; bases not matched to a gene: 5. The CDR3 DNA reads as TGTGCCAGCAGACAAACTAGCGGGCGCACAGATACGCAGTATTTT. The encoded protein is CASRQTSGRTDTQYF.

CDR3 sequence (DNA): TGTGCCAGCAGCAAAGAGAGGGAGAAACAAGAGACCCAGTACTTC. The encoded protein is CASSKEREKQETQYF. V is TRBV21-1 and J is TRBJ2-5; the table gives TRBD2 as D, unverified against the DNA. TRBV21-1 is termed a pseudogene. The CDR3 is 15 amino acids.